This T cell receptor (beta chain) was found in a study of T cell changes during pregnancy in multiple sclerosis. Only one count was recorded for this clone. Germline assignment: CDR1 SNHLY and CDR2 FYNNEI. V lost 7 bases to trimming and J lost 4 bases; unmatched junction nucleotides: 6. The CDR3 spans 13 residues. The protocol was immunoSEQ multiplex PCR, while the TCRdb copy is restricted to in-frame clones and leaves out a portion. This sample carries approximately 120,000 clones, about 95% of them seen once, and the ten largest clones take about 0.42%. The TCR sequence derives from a female donor with multiple sclerosis, enrolled in a pregnancy study. The sample here was peripheral blood, taken after pregnancy. The chain is built from TRBV2 and TRBJ2-5; 7 bases map to TRBD2. The CDR3: CASTTGGRETQYF. Here the CDR3 DNA reads TGTGCCAGCACGACCGGGGGGAGAGAGACCCAGTACTTC.